This TCR beta chain was obtained from a study of T cell responses to AZD1222 COVID-19 vaccine. Here immunoSEQ multiplex PCR was the method, and the copy in TCRdb shows in-frame clones only, minus some. The data hold over 120,000 clones, with 92% observed a single time. This material consisted of peripheral blood, taken 28 days after the second AZD1222 dose. This clonotype originated in an adult who received the AZD1222 COVID-19 vaccine.

CDR3 DNA: TGTGCCAGCACCCGGACTAGCGGAAGCAATGAGCAGTTCTTC. Protein: CASTRTSGSNEQFF. The chain employs TRBV6-5 and TRBJ2-1, with 10 bases that match TRBD2. The CDR3 is 14 residues long. The V gene end was trimmed by 7 bases and the J gene end by 6 bases; junction bases not matched to a gene: 6. Germline CDR1 is MNHEY and CDR2 is SVGAGI.